This TCR beta chain was captured in a study of glioma-infiltrating T cells after dendritic cell vaccination. TCRdb's table, derived via immunoSEQ multiplex PCR, lists solely in-frame clones and lacks some. The table has some 91,000 clones, roughly four fifths seen once. This clone was detected once. Documented time point: after dendritic cell vaccination, including at tumor progression/relapse. This TCR was sampled from a human donor with glioblastoma. Sequencing was performed on blood, taken after dendritic cell vaccination.

CDR3 region: CASNKDGVSGANVLTF. In nucleotides, the CDR3 is TGCGCCAGCAATAAAGACGGAGTCTCTGGGGCCAACGTCCTGACTTTC. The rearrangement joins TRBV5-1 to TRBJ2-6, with D uncertain. Germline CDR1 is SGHRS and CDR2 is YFSETQ. The CDR3 runs 16 residues. Trimming stripped 6 bases from V and 0 bases from J, with 13 bases between. Looking up the rest from reference TRBV5-1 and TRBJ2-6 gives the full variable domain: KAGVTQTPRYLIKTRGQQVTLSCSPISGHRSVSWYQQTPGQGLQFLFEYFSETQRNKGNFPGRFSGRQFSNSRSEMNVSTLELGDSALYLCASNKDGVSGANVLTFGAGSRLTVL.